This TCR beta chain is drawn from a study of T-cell memory formation after mild COVID-19. Germline-derived CDR1 and CDR2 are GTSNPN and SVGIG (reference sequence). The CDR3 runs 14 residues. In regard to this clonotype: A junction boundary mismatches the germline segment, possibly from a read error.

TCRdb re-called the 5' RACE reads with MiXCR, one entry per CDR3 protein. Altogether roughly 450,000 distinct CDR3 sequences are present, approximately 19% being singletons, with the ten largest covering 20% to 25%. The sequence derives from a man in his late teens or twenties who had mild COVID-19 (a few samples of this study predate the infection). Cell type and time point are not known. V gene TRBV30 combines with J gene TRBJ2-3; D is tentatively TRBD1 or TRBD2 (5 bases each). The sample taken for sequencing was PBMCs or a T cell subset sorted from them (not recorded which). This chain's CDR3 is CAGSGWGPTDTQYF. The CDR3 DNA is TGTGCCGGGAGTGGTTGGGGCCCGACAGATACGCAGTATTTT.